The 16 T cell receptor beta chains in this list originate from one sample, sequenced in a study of regulatory and conventional T cells in RAG deficiency. Blood CD4+ CD25-low CD127-high conventional T cells supplied the genomic DNA template. Repertoires were generated with immunoSEQ multiplex PCR, while TCRdb's copy carries only in-frame clones and drops some. Of about 30,000 clones listed, more than 90% were seen once; the top ten hold about 0.32%. This sample was also put to use in a study of regulatory T cells. As reported in that work: Primers: 52 TRBV forward and 13 TRBJ reverse.

Sequenced material: CD25- CD4+ T cells sorted from blood. These TCRs come from a human donor in good health.

This clone was seen a single time. The rearrangement uses TRBV2 and TRBJ1-1; the D is unclear. The CDR3 runs 15 residues. Germline V gene data show CDR1 as SNHLY and CDR2 as FYNNEI. V dropped 2 bases and J dropped 0 bases, with 10 bases sitting between them. The CDR3 protein is CASSEMGSLNTEAFF. The CDR3 DNA is TGTGCCAGCAGTGAAATGGGGAGTTTGAACACTGAAGCTTTCTTT.

V is TRBV30 and J is TRBJ2-7; TRBD2 agrees at 7 bases. The CDR3 sequence is 14 residues long. J lost 5 bases, V lost 2 bases, and 9 bases had no gene match. Germline V gene sequence: CDR1 GTSNPN, CDR2 SVGIG (reference sequence). The CDR3 reads CAWSLLAGVNEQYF. The CDR3 coding sequence is TGTGCCTGGAGTCTCTTGGCGGGAGTAAACGAGCAGTACTTC.

The chain uses TRBV10-3 and TRBJ2-7; 10 positions match TRBD1. Germline V lookup: CDR1 ENHRY, CDR2 SYGVKD. V was pared by 1 base and J by 3 bases, with 6 bases of the junction left unmatched. CDR3 length: 16 amino acids. In nucleotides, the CDR3 is TGTGCCATCAGTGAGTTTCCGGGACAGGGGAACTACGAGCAGTACTTC. It translates to CAISEFPGQGNYEQYF.

This clone was seen once. The sample holds other DNA sequences that translate to the same CDR3. This sequence joins TRBV10-1 and TRBJ1-6; D is possibly TRBD1 (5 bases). Per germline, CDR1 WNHNN and CDR2 SYGVQD (reference sequence). The CDR3 has 13 amino acids. The ends were cut back, 8 bases at V and 7 bases at J, with 12 bases in the middle. The CDR3 region is CASQLGGNSPLHF. The CDR3 DNA is TGCGCCAGCCAGCTCGGGGGGAATTCACCCCTCCACTTT.

The chain uses TRBV10-1 and TRBJ1-2, with D possibly matching TRBD1 (5 bases). V was trimmed by 8 bases and J by 3 bases, leaving 13 bases between them. In germline, CDR1 is WNHNN, CDR2 SYGVQD (reference sequence). There are 13 residues in the CDR3. The CDR3 sequence is CASGPGVDYGYTF. For the CDR3, the DNA is TGCGCCAGCGGACCGGGGGTAGACTATGGCTACACCTTC.

The chain is built from TRBV11-1 and TRBJ1-1, with D perhaps matching TRBD1 (5 bases). The CDR3 length is 13 residues. Trimming removed 7 bases at V and 1 base at J, with 10 bases between. The germline V gene has CDR1 SGHAT and CDR2 FQDESV (reference sequence). This CDR3 reads CASTQDRNTEAFF. The DNA of the CDR3 is TGTGCCAGCACCCAAGACAGGAACACTGAAGCTTTCTTT.

This rearrangement joins TRBV6-6 to TRBJ2-3; no clear D. The germline V and J ends were trimmed by 2 bases and 1 base, with 13 bases remaining between them. Germline loops: CDR1 MNHNY, CDR2 SVGAGI (reference sequence). The CDR3 runs to 16 residues. Written as DNA, the CDR3 is TGTGCCAGCAGTTACATGAGACCTCGGGGCACAGATACGCAGTATTTT. This gives the protein CASSYMRPRGTDTQYF.

This chain joins TRBV20-1 and TRBJ2-7; D might be TRBD1 (5 bases). Germline V gene data show CDR1 as DFQATT and CDR2 as SNEGSKA (reference sequence). The CDR3 spans 10 residues. The CDR3 reads CRPQGVGQYF. CDR3 in DNA: TGCAGGCCTCAGGGTGTAGGGCAGTACTTC.

The V gene is TRBV18, the J gene TRBJ1-1; the match to TRBD1 covers 7 bases. Germline lookup yields CDR1 KGHSH and CDR2 LQKENI. J was trimmed by 0 bases and V by 0 bases; bases with no gene match: 10. The CDR3 runs 18 residues. The CDR3 reads CASSPPGHHRGLNTEAFF. In DNA, the CDR3 is TGTGCCAGCTCACCACCGGGGCACCACAGGGGACTGAACACTGAAGCTTTCTTT.

The chain has TRBV5-4 and TRBJ2-1; 8 bases agree with TRBD1. V dropped 2 bases and J dropped 4; count of bases not matched to a gene: 2. Germline lookup yields CDR1 SGHNT and CDR2 YYREEE (reference sequence). The CDR3 has 14 residues. For the CDR3, the DNA is TGTGCCAGCAGCTTCGGGACAGGTTACAATGAGCAGTTCTTC. This gives the protein CASSFGTGYNEQFF.

The chain uses TRBV6-5 and TRBJ2-3; 7 bases line up with TRBD1. Germline CDR1 MNHEY, CDR2 SVGAGI. Trimming took 5 bases from V and 2 from J; bases not matched to a gene: 7. The CDR3 totals 15 residues. The CDR3 reads CASSTRTGLTDTQYF. The CDR3 DNA follows: TGTGCCAGCAGTACGCGGACAGGACTCACAGATACGCAGTATTTT.

The chain combines TRBV5-5 with TRBJ2-5; 8 bases agree with TRBD2. The CDR3 spans 16 residues. With 4 bases clipped from V and 5 bases from J, the junction kept 13 bases outside the gene matches. CDR1 is SGHKS and CDR2 is YYEKEE in the germline V gene (reference sequence). The CDR3 DNA is TGTGCCAGCAGCAGGGCCCCAGCGGGAGATGTGGAGACCCAGTACTTC. It is translated as CASSRAPAGDVETQYF. Drawing the rest from reference TRBV5-5 and TRBJ2-5, the complete variable domain is DAGVTQSPTHLIKTRGQQVTLRCSPISGHKSVSWYQQVLGQGPQFIFQYYEKEERGRGNFPDRFSARQFPNYSSELNVNALLLGDSALYLCASSRAPAGDVETQYFGPGTRLLVL.

This chain connects TRBV5-4 to TRBJ1-4, with 8 bases aligning to TRBD1. V dropped 4 bases and J dropped 3; count of bases not matched to a gene: 2. This CDR3 is 14 amino acids long. In germline, CDR1 is SGHNT, CDR2 YYREEE (reference sequence). The CDR3 protein is CASSRQGPNEKLFF. CDR3 DNA sequence: TGTGCCAGCAGCCGACAGGGGCCTAATGAAAAACTGTTTTTT. Looking up the rest from reference TRBV5-4 and TRBJ1-4 gives the full variable domain: ETGVTQSPTHLIKTRGQQVTLRCSSQSGHNTVSWYQQALGQGPQFIFQYYREEENGRGNFPPRFSGLQFPNYSSELNVNALELDDSALYLCASSRQGPNEKLFFGSGTQLSVL.

The rearrangement uses TRBV5-5 and TRBJ1-4; D is unclear. Germline V CDR1 and CDR2: SGHKS, YYEKEE (reference sequence). CDR3 length: 15 residues. Between the trimmed V and J ends, which lost 4 bases and 4 bases, there was a span of 14 bases. CDR3 nucleotide sequence: TGTGCCAGCAGCCATGTTGGACTCGATAATGAAAAACTGTTTTTT. Translated, it gives CASSHVGLDNEKLFF.

V and J are TRBV7-9 and TRBJ2-2; 9 bases are shared with TRBD1. CDR3 size: 15 residues. CDR1 SEHNR and CDR2 FQNEAQ come from the germline V gene (reference sequence). Unmatched junction bases numbered 7, after V lost 5 bases and J lost 6 bases. CDR3 nucleotide sequence: TGTGCCAGCAGCAAGGGACAGGGTCTCGCCGGGGAGCTGTTTTTT. Residues: CASSKGQGLAGELFF.

This sequence joins TRBV16 and TRBJ1-1; the match to TRBD1 covers 9 bases. The germline V gene encodes CDR1 KGHSY and CDR2 FQNENV. The junction had 5 bases not matched to a gene; V was cut back by 1 base and J by 5 bases. The CDR3 has 15 amino acids. CDR3 bases: TGTGCCAGCAGCCAATTCTCCGGGACAGGGACTGAAGCTTTCTTT. It encodes CASSQFSGTGTEAFF.